One and the same sample provided the 7 T cell receptor beta chains below, sequenced in a study of blood T cell repertoires in COVID-19. Sequencing used immunoSEQ multiplex PCR; TCRdb keeps in-frame clones, though not all of them. The repertoire holds about 67,000 clones, with roughly nine tenths as singletons. The material sequenced was peripheral blood. These receptors all come from a man aged 45 to 65 with active COVID-19.

The chain couples TRBV3-1 (or the pseudogene TRBV3-2) to TRBJ2-7; 9 positions agree with TRBD2. The CDR3 has 14 residues. CDR1 and CDR2 (germline): LGHDT, YNNKEL (reference sequence). With V trimmed by 3 bases and J by 7 bases, 7 bases remained unmatched. CDR3 coding DNA: TGTGCCAGCAGCCAGCGGGGGGGCCGTTGGGAGCAGTACTTC. Translating gives CASSQRGGRWEQYF.

This sequence joins TRBV12-5 and TRBJ2-1; a possible D gene is TRBD1 (5 bases). Germline V gene lookup returns CDR1 LGHNT and CDR2 FRNRAP. The CDR3 is 13 residues long. Trimming left V 0 bases short and J 9 bases short, with 9 bases between. The CDR3 loop reads CASGLVGRGEQFF. The CDR3 DNA sequence: TGTGCTAGTGGTTTGGTAGGTAGGGGTGAGCAGTTCTTC.

This chain connects TRBV6-5 to TRBJ2-7; TRBD2 aligns across 7 bases. The CDR3 consists of 13 residues. Germline V CDR1 and CDR2: MNHEY, SVGAGI. V lost 4 bases, J lost 8 bases, and 8 bases stayed unmatched. CDR3 nucleotides: TGTGCCAGCAGTTGGGTCGGGGGGTCCCAGCAGTACTTC. This translates into CASSWVGGSQQYF.

This chain links TRBV27 with TRBJ2-2; D unresolved. Germline V CDR1 and CDR2: MNHEY, SMNVEV (reference sequence). Trimming pared 3 bases from V and 7 bases from J, leaving 6 bases between. This CDR3 contains 12 residues. In DNA, the CDR3 is TGTGCCAGCAGTTTCTACTTCGGGGAGCTGTTTTTT. It is translated as CASSFYFGELFF.

The J gene is TRBJ1-1, the V gene TRBV4-1; D is unresolved. CDR1 is MGHRA and CDR2 is YSYEKL in the germline V gene. V gave up 1 base and J gave up 5 bases, with 14 bases separating them. This CDR3 region has 15 residues. The CDR3 nucleotides read TGCGCCAGCAGCCAAGTGGGCCTGGGTGGGACTGAAGCTTTCTTT. This gives the protein CASSQVGLGGTEAFF.

This clone appeared a single time. The chain has TRBV7-2 and TRBJ2-2, with D possibly being TRBD1 (5 bases). The CDR3 consists of 15 residues. V dropped 5 bases and J dropped 2 bases, with 12 bases sitting between them. Germline V lookup: CDR1 SGHTA, CDR2 FQGNSA. The CDR3 loop is CASSPARVNTGELFF. CDR3 bases: TGTGCCAGCAGCCCGGCCAGGGTAAACACCGGGGAGCTGTTTTTT.

The chain has TRBV7-9 and TRBJ2-2; D remains unclear. The V end was cut by 5 bases, the J end by 5 bases, with 21 bases between. This CDR3 contains 17 residues. Germline values: CDR1 SEHNR, CDR2 FQNEAQ (reference sequence). The CDR3, as DNA: TGTGCCAGCAGCACCCCCTATGGGTCAAGGAGAACCGGGGAGCTGTTTTTT. It encodes CASSTPYGSRRTGELFF.